This entry lists 11 T cell receptor beta chains sequenced from one sample in a study of T cells in Graves' hyperthyroidism and ophthalmopathy (dated by TCRdb to the late 2010s). The library came from multiplex PCR. The run used an Illumina HiSeq 2000. TCR beta CDR3 regions were amplified from RNA transcripts. For the first round of RT-PCR on the TCR CDR3, the HTBI primer set was used together with the Qiagen OneStep RT-PCR kit. The raw public reads went through TCRdb reprocessing: fastp at Q25, MiXCR clone calling, in-frame beta chains kept. Identical CDR3 protein sequences are pooled into one entry, listed with their most common genes and DNA. This sample is represented by approximately 480,000 distinct CDR3 sequences; 20% to 25% of them were singletons. Clones ranked in the top ten supply 26% of the sample. Sequencing was carried out using blood. Receptors originate from a man aged 18-30 years with Graves' hyperthyroidism.

The gene calls are TRBV6-1 and TRBJ2-7; 7 positions match TRBD1. Trimming removed 0 bases from V and 2 bases from J; junction bases left unmatched: 4. The germline CDR1 and CDR2 sequences are MNHNS and SASEGT. This CDR3 region has 15 residues. CDR3 nucleotides: TGTGCCAGCAGTGAAGCCCCCGGGACAGCCTACGAGCAGTACTTC. This gives the protein CASSEAPGTAYEQYF.

This clonotype was detected ten times or more. The genes are TRBV28 and TRBJ1-2; 9 bases are a match to TRBD1. The trim removed 8 bases at V and 5 bases at J, leaving 6 bases unmatched. Germline loops: CDR1 MDHEN, CDR2 SYDVKM. The CDR3 has 13 residues. The CDR3 region is CASWDRARYGYTF. The CDR3 nucleotides read TGTGCCAGCTGGGACAGGGCCCGTTATGGCTACACCTTC.

The genes are TRBV20-1 and TRBJ2-7; D gene uncertain. V lost 3 bases and J 7 bases, leaving 16 bases between the germline ends. The CDR3 is 13 residues long. Germline CDR1 DFQATT, CDR2 SNEGSKA (reference sequence). The CDR3 loop reads CSASYIEVGEQYF. For the CDR3, the DNA is TGCAGTGCTAGTTATATAGAAGTCGGAGAGCAGTACTTC.

This clonotype was detected a few times. The chain is built from TRBV12-3 or TRBV12-4 and TRBJ1-6, with D hard to call. CDR3 length: 12 amino acids. V was shortened by 8 bases and J by 10 bases, with 12 bases between the two germline ends. CDR3 bases: TGTGCCAGCGGCCAATATTGGTCACCCCTCCACTTT. As protein: CASGQYWSPLHF.

This clonotype has ten or more counts. The DNA for the CDR3 is TGCAGTGCTAGAGATTGGGGCCTACCTCAAGAGACCCAGTACTTC. Its protein is CSARDWGLPQETQYF. The rearrangement joins TRBV20-1 to TRBJ2-5; D may be TRBD1 (5 bases). CDR3 length equals 15 residues. V was cut by 0 bases and J by 2 bases, with 13 bases left in between. Germline V gene data show CDR1 as DFQATT and CDR2 as SNEGSKA (reference sequence).

The chain uses TRBV9 and TRBJ2-5; the D gene could be TRBD1 or TRBD2 (5 bases each). Germline V gene data show CDR1 as SGDLS and CDR2 as YYNGEE. Trimming took off 0 bases at V and 7 bases at J, with 13 bases between the two ends. This CDR3 contains 14 residues. The CDR3 here is CASSVARGAGTQYF. In DNA, the CDR3 is TGTGCCAGCAGCGTAGCTAGAGGGGCTGGGACCCAGTACTTC.

Many counts were recorded for this clonotype. One junction end disagrees with the germline gene, perhaps due to a read error. The gene calls are TRBV2 and TRBJ2-5; D unresolved. The CDR3 extends over 11 amino acids. CDR1 is SNHLY, CDR2 FYNNEI, per germline. Here the CDR3 reads CASSLKEAQYF. CDR3 in DNA: TGTGCCAGCAGCCTCAAAGAGGCCCAGTACTTC.

At least ten counts were recorded for this clonotype. This sequence joins TRBV6-2 or TRBV6-3 and TRBJ2-7; 12 bases align to TRBD1. V lost 6 bases to trimming and J lost 5 bases; unmatched junction nucleotides: 11. The CDR3 extends over 16 amino acids. Germline loops: CDR1 MNHEY, CDR2 SVGEGT. This CDR3 reads CASSQSGTGGRNEQYF. The CDR3, as DNA: TGTGCCAGCAGCCAAAGCGGGACAGGGGGCAGGAACGAGCAGTACTTC.

This clonotype has a single count. The gene calls are TRBV30 and TRBJ1-2; the D is unclear. With 6 bases removed from V and 1 base from J, the gap between germline ends came to 6 bases. This CDR3 spans 11 amino acids. The germline V gene encodes CDR1 GTSNPN and CDR2 SVGIG (reference sequence). CDR3 loop: CACTGNYGYTF. The CDR3 nucleotides read TGTGCCTGTACTGGTAACTATGGCTACACCTTC.

In this sample, this clonotype turned up many times. The chain has TRBV6-1 and TRBJ1-2, with D perhaps matching TRBD1 (5 bases). V gave up 6 bases and J gave up 8 bases, with 10 bases separating them. CDR3 length equals 11 residues. Germline-derived CDR1 and CDR2 are MNHNS and SASEGT. CDR3 amino acids: CASSEGRGYTF. In nucleotides, the CDR3 is TGTGCCAGCAGCGAGGGGAGGGGCTACACCTTC.

This chain connects TRBV30 to TRBJ1-3; weak D call: TRBD1 (5 bases). CDR1 is GTSNPN and CDR2 is SVGIG in the germline V gene (reference sequence). This CDR3 is built from 15 residues. With 4 bases removed from V and 0 bases from J, the gap between germline ends came to 13 bases. CDR3 region: CAWTGRASSGNTIYF. DNA for the CDR3: TGTGCCTGGACAGGGAGAGCGAGCTCTGGAAACACCATATATTTT.